This note documents a single T cell receptor (beta chain) sequence. The entry originates in a study of technical replicates of blood from a handful of donors. Germline CDR1 SNHLY, CDR2 FYNNEI. Deletions cut 6 bases from V and 2 bases from J, with 11 bases between. The CDR3 has 14 residues. Measured with immunoSEQ multiplex PCR; TCRdb has only the in-frame clones, and not every one. The repertoire includes about 69,000 clones, 80% to 90% of them detected once, and roughly 4.5% sits in the top ten. This sequence was found in a human donor in good health. Some clones in this sample may be carry-over from other donors' samples. This chain uses TRBV2 with TRBJ2-1, with D tentatively TRBD2 (7 bases). Sequences were obtained from PBMCs. The CDR3 is CASRGGGTYNEQFF. The CDR3 nucleotides are TGTGCCAGCAGAGGGGGGGGGACCTACAATGAGCAGTTCTTC.